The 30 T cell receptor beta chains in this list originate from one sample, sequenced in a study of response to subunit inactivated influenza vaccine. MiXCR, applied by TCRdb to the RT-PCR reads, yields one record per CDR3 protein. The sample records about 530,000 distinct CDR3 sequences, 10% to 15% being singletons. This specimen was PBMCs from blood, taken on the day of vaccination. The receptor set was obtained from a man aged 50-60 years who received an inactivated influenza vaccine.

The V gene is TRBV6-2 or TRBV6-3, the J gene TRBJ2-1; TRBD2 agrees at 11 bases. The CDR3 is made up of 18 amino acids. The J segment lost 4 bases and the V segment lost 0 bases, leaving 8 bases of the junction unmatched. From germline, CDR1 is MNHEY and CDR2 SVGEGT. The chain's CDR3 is CASSYSLGLAVKYNEQFF. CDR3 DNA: TGTGCCAGCAGTTACTCGTTGGGACTAGCGGTAAAATACAATGAGCAGTTCTTC.

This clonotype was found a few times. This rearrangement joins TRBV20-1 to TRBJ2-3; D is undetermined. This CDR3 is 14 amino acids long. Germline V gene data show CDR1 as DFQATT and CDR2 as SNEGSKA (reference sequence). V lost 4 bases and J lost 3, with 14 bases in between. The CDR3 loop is CSAKHSLTTDTQYF. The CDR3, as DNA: TGCAGTGCTAAGCACAGCCTGACGACAGATACGCAGTATTTT.

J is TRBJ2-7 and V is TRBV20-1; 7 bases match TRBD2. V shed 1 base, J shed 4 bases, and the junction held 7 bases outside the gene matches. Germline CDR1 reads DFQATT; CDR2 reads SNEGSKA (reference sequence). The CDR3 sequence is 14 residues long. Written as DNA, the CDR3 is TGCAGTGCTAGAGTTGGCGGGAGCGGATACGAGCAGTACTTC. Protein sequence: CSARVGGSGYEQYF.

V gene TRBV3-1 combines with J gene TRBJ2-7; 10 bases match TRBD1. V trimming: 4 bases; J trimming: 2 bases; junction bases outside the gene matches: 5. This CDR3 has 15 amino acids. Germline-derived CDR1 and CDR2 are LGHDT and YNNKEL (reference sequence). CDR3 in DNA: TGTGCCAGCAGCCCCGGGACAGGGGAAGCCTACGAGCAGTACTTC. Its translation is CASSPGTGEAYEQYF.

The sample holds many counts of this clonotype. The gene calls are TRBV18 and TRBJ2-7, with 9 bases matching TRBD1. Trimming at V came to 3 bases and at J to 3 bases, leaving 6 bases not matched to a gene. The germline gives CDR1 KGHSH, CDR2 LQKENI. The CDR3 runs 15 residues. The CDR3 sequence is CASSPRGQGSYEQYF. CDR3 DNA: TGTGCCAGCTCACCTCGAGGACAGGGGAGCTACGAGCAGTACTTC.

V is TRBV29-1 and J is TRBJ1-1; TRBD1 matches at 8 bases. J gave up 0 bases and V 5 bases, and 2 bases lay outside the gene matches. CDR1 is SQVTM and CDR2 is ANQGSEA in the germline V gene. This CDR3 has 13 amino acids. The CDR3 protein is CSVLGQVNTEAFF. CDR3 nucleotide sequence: TGCAGCGTTTTGGGACAGGTGAACACTGAAGCTTTCTTT. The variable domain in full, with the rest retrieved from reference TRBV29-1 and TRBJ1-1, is SAVISQKPSRDICQRGTSLTIQCQVDSQVTMMFWYRQQPGQSLTLIATANQGSEATYESGFVIDKFPISRPNLTFSTLTVSNMSPEDSSIYLCSVLGQVNTEAFFGQGTRLTVV.

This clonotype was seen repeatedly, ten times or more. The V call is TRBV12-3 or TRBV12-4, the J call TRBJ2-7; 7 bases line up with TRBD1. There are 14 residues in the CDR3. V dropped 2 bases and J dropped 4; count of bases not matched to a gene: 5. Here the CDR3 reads CASSLSGGGYEQYF. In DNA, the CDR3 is TGTGCCAGCAGTTTATCAGGGGGTGGTTACGAGCAGTACTTC.

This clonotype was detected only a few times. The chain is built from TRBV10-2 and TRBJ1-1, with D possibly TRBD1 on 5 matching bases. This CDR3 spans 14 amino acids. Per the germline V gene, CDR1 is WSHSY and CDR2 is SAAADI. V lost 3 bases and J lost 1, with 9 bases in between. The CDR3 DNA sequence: TGCGCCAGCAGTGATGAGGGGAGGAACACTGAAGCTTTCTTT. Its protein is CASSDEGRNTEAFF.

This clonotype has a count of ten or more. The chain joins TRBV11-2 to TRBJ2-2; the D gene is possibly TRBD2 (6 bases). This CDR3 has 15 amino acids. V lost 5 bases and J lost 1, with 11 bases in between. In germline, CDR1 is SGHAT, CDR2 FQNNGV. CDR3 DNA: TGTGCCAGCAGCATGGGACTCCGGAACACCGGGGAGCTGTTTTTT. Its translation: CASSMGLRNTGELFF.

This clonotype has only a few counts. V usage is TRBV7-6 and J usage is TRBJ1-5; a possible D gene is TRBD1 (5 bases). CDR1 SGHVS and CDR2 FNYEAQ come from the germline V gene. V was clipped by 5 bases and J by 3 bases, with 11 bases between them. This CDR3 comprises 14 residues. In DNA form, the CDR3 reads TGTGCCAGCAGCCTGACAGAACACAATCAGCCCCAGCATTTT. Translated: CASSLTEHNQPQHF. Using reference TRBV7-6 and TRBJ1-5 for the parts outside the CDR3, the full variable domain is GAGVSQSPRYKVTKRGQDVALRCDPISGHVSLYWYRQALGQGPEFLTYFNYEAQQDKSGLPNDRFSAERPEGSISTLTIQRTEQRDSAMYRCASSLTEHNQPQHFGDGTRLSIL.

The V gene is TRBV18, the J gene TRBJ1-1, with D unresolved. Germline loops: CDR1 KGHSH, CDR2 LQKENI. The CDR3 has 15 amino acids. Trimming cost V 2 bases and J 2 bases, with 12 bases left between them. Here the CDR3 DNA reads TGTGCCAGCTCACCATCGGAATCGGGAAACACTGAAGCTTTCTTT. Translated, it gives CASSPSESGNTEAFF.

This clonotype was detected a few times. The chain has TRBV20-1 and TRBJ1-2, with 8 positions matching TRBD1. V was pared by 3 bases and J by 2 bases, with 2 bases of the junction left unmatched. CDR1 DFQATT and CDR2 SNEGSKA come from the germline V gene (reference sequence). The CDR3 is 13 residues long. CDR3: CSARWDRNYGYTF. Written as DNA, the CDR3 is TGCAGTGCTAGGTGGGACAGGAACTATGGCTACACCTTC.

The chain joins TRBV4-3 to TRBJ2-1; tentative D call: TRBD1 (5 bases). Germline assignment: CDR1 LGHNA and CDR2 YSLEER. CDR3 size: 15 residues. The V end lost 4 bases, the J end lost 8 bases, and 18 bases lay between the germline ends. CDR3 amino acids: CASSLHGHTGDEQFF. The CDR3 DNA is TGCGCCAGCAGCCTCCACGGACATACGGGCGATGAGCAGTTCTTC.

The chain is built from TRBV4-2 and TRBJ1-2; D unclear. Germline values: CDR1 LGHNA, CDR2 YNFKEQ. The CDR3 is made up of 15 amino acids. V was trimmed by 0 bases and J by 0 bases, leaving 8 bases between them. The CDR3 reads CASSQDSGSNYGYTF. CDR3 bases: TGTGCCAGCAGCCAAGATTCGGGTTCTAACTATGGCTACACCTTC.

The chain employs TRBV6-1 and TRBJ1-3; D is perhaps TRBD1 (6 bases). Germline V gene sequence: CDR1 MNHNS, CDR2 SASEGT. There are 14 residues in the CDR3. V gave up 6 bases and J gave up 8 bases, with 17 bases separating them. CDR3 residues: CASSSPGDGDTIYF. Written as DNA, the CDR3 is TGTGCCAGCAGCTCCCCAGGGGATGGGGACACCATATATTTT.

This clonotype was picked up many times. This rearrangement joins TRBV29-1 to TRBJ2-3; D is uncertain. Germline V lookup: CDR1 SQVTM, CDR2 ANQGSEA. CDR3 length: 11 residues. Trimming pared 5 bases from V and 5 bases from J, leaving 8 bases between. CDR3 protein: CSVLVGDTQYF. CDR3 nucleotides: TGCAGCGTTTTAGTGGGAGATACGCAGTATTTT.

The chain's CDR3 is CSARPDSFWANVLTF. The CDR3 DNA is TGCAGTGCTAGACCTGACAGCTTCTGGGCCAACGTCCTGACTTTC. This sequence joins TRBV20-1 and TRBJ2-6; weak D call: TRBD1 (5 bases). This CDR3 is 15 amino acids long. Deletions cut 2 bases from V and 5 bases from J, with 13 bases between. Germline V lookup: CDR1 DFQATT, CDR2 SNEGSKA (reference sequence).

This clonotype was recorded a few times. For the CDR3, the DNA is TGTGCCAGCAGGCCCGGTGGCAGTATGACCCAGTACTTC. This encodes CASRPGGSMTQYF. V and J are TRBV6-2 or TRBV6-3 and TRBJ2-5; D not resolved. The ends were cut back, 6 bases at V and 7 bases at J, with 15 bases in the middle. CDR3 size: 13 residues. Per the germline V gene, CDR1 is MNHEY and CDR2 is SVGEGT.

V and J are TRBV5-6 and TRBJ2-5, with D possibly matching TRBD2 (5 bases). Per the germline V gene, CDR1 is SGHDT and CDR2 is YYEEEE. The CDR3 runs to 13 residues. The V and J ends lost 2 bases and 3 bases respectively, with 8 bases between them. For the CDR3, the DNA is TGTGCCAGCAGCTTCCCAGCGGAAGAGACCCAGTACTTC. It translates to CASSFPAEETQYF.

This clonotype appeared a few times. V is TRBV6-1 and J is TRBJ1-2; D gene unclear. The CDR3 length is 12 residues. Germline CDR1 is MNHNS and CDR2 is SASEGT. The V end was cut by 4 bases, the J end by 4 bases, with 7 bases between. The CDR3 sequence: CASSAAPYGYTF. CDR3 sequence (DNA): TGTGCCAGCAGTGCGGCACCCTATGGCTACACCTTC.

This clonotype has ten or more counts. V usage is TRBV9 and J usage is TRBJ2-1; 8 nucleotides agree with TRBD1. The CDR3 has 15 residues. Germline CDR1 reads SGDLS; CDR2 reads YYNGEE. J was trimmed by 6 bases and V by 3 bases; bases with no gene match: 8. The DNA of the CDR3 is TGTGCCAGCAGCGAGCAGGACAGGGTGGGCAATGAGCAGTTCTTC. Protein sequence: CASSEQDRVGNEQFF.

CDR3 region: CSARAGLAGAPQETQYF. CDR3 coding DNA: TGCAGTGCTAGAGCAGGACTAGCGGGAGCACCCCAAGAGACCCAGTACTTC. The chain joins TRBV20-1 to TRBJ2-5; 13 positions match TRBD2. Looked up from germline, CDR1 is DFQATT and CDR2 is SNEGSKA (reference sequence). After removal of 1 base from V and 1 base from J, the junction contained 6 bases not matched to a gene. CDR3 size: 17 residues.

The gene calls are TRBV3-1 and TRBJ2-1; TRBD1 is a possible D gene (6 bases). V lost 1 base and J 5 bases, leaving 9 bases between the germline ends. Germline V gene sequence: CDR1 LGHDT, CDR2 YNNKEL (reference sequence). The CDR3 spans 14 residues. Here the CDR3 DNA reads TGTGCCAGCAGCCAAGGGGCAGGGGACAATGAGCAGTTCTTC. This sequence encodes CASSQGAGDNEQFF.

The CDR3 loop reads CASSPGGRGALETQYF. In DNA form, the CDR3 reads TGTGCCAGCAGCCCCGGGGGCAGGGGTGCTTTAGAGACCCAGTACTTC. This chain uses TRBV28 with TRBJ2-5; D tentatively fits TRBD1 or TRBD2 (6 bases each). V lost 6 bases to trimming and J lost 4 bases, with 21 bases between them. The CDR3 has 16 amino acids. CDR1 is MDHEN, CDR2 SYDVKM, per germline.

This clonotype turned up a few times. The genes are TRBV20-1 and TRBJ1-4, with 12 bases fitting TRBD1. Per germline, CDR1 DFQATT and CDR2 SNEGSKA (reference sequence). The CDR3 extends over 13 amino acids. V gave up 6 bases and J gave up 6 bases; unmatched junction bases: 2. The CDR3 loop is CSAGTGGDEKLFF. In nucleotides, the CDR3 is TGCAGTGCCGGGACAGGGGGCGATGAAAAACTGTTTTTT.

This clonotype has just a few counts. The chain's CDR3 is CSVEWEGTYEQYF. The CDR3 coding sequence is TGCAGCGTTGAATGGGAAGGGACCTACGAGCAGTACTTC. The rearrangement links TRBV29-1 to TRBJ2-7; no firm D call. This CDR3 has 13 amino acids. V lost 2 bases and J lost 2, with 10 bases in between. Per the germline V gene, CDR1 is SQVTM and CDR2 is ANQGSEA.

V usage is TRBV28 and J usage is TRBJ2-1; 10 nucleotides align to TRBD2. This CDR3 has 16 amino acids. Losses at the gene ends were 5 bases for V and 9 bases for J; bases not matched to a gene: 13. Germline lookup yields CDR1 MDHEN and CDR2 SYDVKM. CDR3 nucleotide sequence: TGTGCCAGCAGTACCCGGACTAGCGGAGATCGGAGTGAGCAGTTCTTC. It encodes CASSTRTSGDRSEQFF.

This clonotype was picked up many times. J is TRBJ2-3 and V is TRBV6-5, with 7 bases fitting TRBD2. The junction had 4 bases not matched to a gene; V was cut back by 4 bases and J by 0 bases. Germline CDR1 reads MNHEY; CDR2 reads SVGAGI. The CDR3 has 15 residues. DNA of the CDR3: TGTGCCAGCAGTTGGAGCGGGGCGAGCACAGATACGCAGTATTTT. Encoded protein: CASSWSGASTDTQYF.

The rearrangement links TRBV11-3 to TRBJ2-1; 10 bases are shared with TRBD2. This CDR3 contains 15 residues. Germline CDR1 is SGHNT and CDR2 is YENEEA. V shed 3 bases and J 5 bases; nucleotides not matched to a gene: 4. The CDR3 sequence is CASSFSGGLDNEQFF. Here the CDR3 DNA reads TGTGCCAGCAGCTTTAGCGGGGGGTTAGACAATGAGCAGTTCTTC. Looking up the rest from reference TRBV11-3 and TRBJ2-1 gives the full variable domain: EAGVVQSPRYKIIEKKQPVAFWCNPISGHNTLYWYLQNLGQGPELLIRYENEEAVDDSQLPKDRFSAERLKGVDSTLKIQPAELGDSAVYLCASSFSGGLDNEQFFGPGTRLTVL.

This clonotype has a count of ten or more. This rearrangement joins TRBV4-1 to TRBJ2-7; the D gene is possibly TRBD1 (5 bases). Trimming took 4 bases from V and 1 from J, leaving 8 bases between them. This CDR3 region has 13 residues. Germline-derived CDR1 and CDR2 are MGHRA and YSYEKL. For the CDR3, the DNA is TGCGCCAGCAGCCCCTGGACATCCTACGAGCAGTACTTC. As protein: CASSPWTSYEQYF.